One sample yielded the 8 T cell receptor beta chains listed below, sequenced in a study of cytomegalovirus exposure and HLA in healthy donors. Amplification used 60 Vbeta primers and 13 Jbeta primers. Sequencing used immunoSEQ multiplex PCR; TCRdb keeps in-frame clones, though not all of them. This table holds around 50,000 clones, roughly 80% found once. Material for sequencing was PBMCs. All receptors come from a man aged 30 to 45 in good health and CMV-seropositive.

V usage is TRBV2 and J usage is TRBJ1-4, with D hard to call. This CDR3 comprises 15 residues. Germline-derived CDR1 and CDR2 are SNHLY and FYNNEI. V was pared by 6 bases and J by 3 bases, with 14 bases between. In nucleotides, the CDR3 is TGTGCCAGCAGGCCGCAGGCCCTATCTAATGAAAAACTGTTTTTT. This gives the protein CASRPQALSNEKLFF.

The CDR3 DNA is TGTGCCAGCAGCGCCCGAGCCGATACGCAGTATTTT. It is translated as CASSARADTQYF. The chain uses TRBV9 and TRBJ2-3; unclear D gene. The CDR3 contains 12 residues. V lost 3 bases and J lost 6, with 8 bases in between. Germline V gives CDR1 SGDLS, CDR2 YYNGEE.

This clone was observed a few times. V usage is TRBV19 and J usage is TRBJ1-1; perhaps TRBD1 as D (5 bases). The germline CDR1 and CDR2 sequences are LNHDA and SQIVND (reference sequence). V was shortened by 5 bases and J by 1 base, with 14 bases between the two germline ends. CDR3 length: 15 residues. CDR3 region: CASSPRTSANTEAFF. Here the CDR3 DNA reads TGTGCCAGTAGTCCCCGGACATCGGCGAACACTGAAGCTTTCTTT.

The sample holds one count of this clone. The chain is built from TRBV9 and TRBJ2-7; 7 positions match TRBD1. CDR1 and CDR2 (germline): SGDLS, YYNGEE. The ends lost 4 bases at V and 5 bases at J; junction bases unmatched: 9. The CDR3 spans 14 residues. CDR3 bases: TGTGCCAGCAGCTCTCAGACAGGGTCAGACGAGCAGTACTTC. Amino acid sequence: CASSSQTGSDEQYF.

The J gene is TRBJ2-7, the V gene TRBV5-4, with a tentative D call TRBD2 (6 bases). V shed 3 bases and J shed 0 bases, with 16 bases lying between them. Germline V CDR1 and CDR2: SGHNT, YYREEE (reference sequence). The CDR3 totals 16 residues. For the CDR3, the DNA is TGTGCCAGCAGCTCGGGGGTTGTTGGGAGCTCCTACGAGCAGTACTTC. Amino acid sequence: CASSSGVVGSSYEQYF.

The chain couples TRBV7-9 to TRBJ2-1; 9 bases agree with TRBD2. Unmatched junction bases numbered 7, after V lost 5 bases and J lost 8 bases. This CDR3 contains 14 residues. The germline gives CDR1 SEHNR, CDR2 FQNEAQ (reference sequence). CDR3 in amino acids: CASSQSGGIDEQFF. The CDR3 coding sequence is TGTGCCAGCAGCCAAAGCGGGGGGATCGATGAGCAGTTCTTC.

In DNA form, the CDR3 reads TGTGCCTGGAGAGCCCGATACAGGGGGGGCCCCTACAATGAGCAGTTCTTC. Translated: CAWRARYRGGPYNEQFF. The rearrangement joins TRBV30 to TRBJ2-1; D may be TRBD1 (8 bases). In germline, CDR1 is GTSNPN, CDR2 SVGIG (reference sequence). V was clipped by 3 bases and J by 2 bases, with 20 bases between them. There are 17 residues in the CDR3. Based on the CDR3 plus reference TRBV30 and TRBJ2-1, the full variable domain is SQTIHQWPATLVQPVGSPLSLECTVEGTSNPNLYWYRQAAGRGLQLLFYSVGIGQISSEVPQNLSASRPQDRQFILSSKKLLLSDSGFYLCAWRARYRGGPYNEQFFGPGTRLTVL.

The genes are TRBV28 and TRBJ2-7; 9 nucleotides align to TRBD1. Per the germline V gene, CDR1 is MDHEN and CDR2 is SYDVKM. The junction had 11 bases not matched to a gene; V was cut back by 8 bases and J by 6 bases. This CDR3 is built from 14 residues. In DNA form, the CDR3 reads TGTGCCAGCTCCCCCGGGACAGGGTTCTCCGAGCAGTACTTC. Translated: CASSPGTGFSEQYF.